This entry lists 25 T cell receptor beta chains sequenced from one sample in a study of blood T cell repertoires in COVID-19. Sequenced by immunoSEQ multiplex PCR; TCRdb stores in-frame clones only, minus some. The top ten hold less than 40% of the sample, which has some 87,000 clones, about four fifths seen once. Material: peripheral blood. These receptor sequences come from an older man with active or convalescent COVID-19.

The V and J genes are TRBV5-6 and TRBJ1-2, with D possibly matching TRBD1 (5 bases). The CDR3 sequence is 14 residues long. Germline loops: CDR1 SGHDT, CDR2 YYEEEE. Trimming removed 2 bases at V and 3 bases at J, with 11 bases between. CDR3 region: CASSLIARDYGYTF. The CDR3 bases are TGTGCCAGCAGCTTAATCGCCAGGGACTATGGCTACACCTTC.

The chain recombines TRBV5-8 with TRBJ1-2, with D hard to call. Trimming removed 1 base at V and 4 bases at J, with 8 bases between. This CDR3 region has 13 residues. CDR1 and CDR2 (germline): SGHTS, YDEGEE. As DNA, the CDR3 is TGTGCCAGCAGCTTGTCCGGGTTCTATGGCTACACCTTC. Translated: CASSLSGFYGYTF.

The rearrangement links TRBV14 to TRBJ2-5; tentatively, D is TRBD1 (6 bases). CDR1 SGHDN and CDR2 FVKESK come from the germline V gene. The CDR3 runs to 14 residues. Between the trimmed V and J ends, which lost 4 bases and 4 bases, there was a span of 13 bases. The CDR3, as DNA: TGTGCCAGCAGCCGGTGGGGGCCATCAGAGACCCAGTACTTC. Translation gives CASSRWGPSETQYF.

The genes are TRBV19 and TRBJ1-2; 7 nucleotides match TRBD1. V lost 4 bases, J lost 4 bases, and 6 bases stayed unmatched. From germline, CDR1 is LNHDA and CDR2 SQIVND (reference sequence). This CDR3 comprises 14 residues. The CDR3 sequence is CASSRRQGGYGYTF. The CDR3 nucleotides read TGTGCCAGTAGTAGACGACAGGGCGGCTATGGCTACACCTTC.

The V call is TRBV6-5, the J call TRBJ1-1; the match to TRBD1 covers 8 bases. The CDR3 contains 15 residues. Germline V CDR1 and CDR2: MNHEY, SVGAGI. Trimming took 6 bases from V and 5 from J; bases not matched to a gene: 11. The CDR3 bases are TGTGCCAGCAGCCGCCCCGCCAGGGGGCGGACTGAAGCTTTCTTT. This encodes CASSRPARGRTEAFF.

The chain couples TRBV2 to TRBJ1-5; D perhaps matches TRBD1 (6 bases). Germline V gene data show CDR1 as SNHLY and CDR2 as FYNNEI. The V end lost 7 bases, the J end lost 3 bases, and 10 bases lay between the germline ends. This CDR3 contains 13 residues. Here the CDR3 reads CASTGQHNQPQHF. The DNA of the CDR3 is TGTGCCAGCACAGGACAGCACAATCAGCCCCAGCATTTT.

The rearrangement uses TRBV30 and TRBJ1-2; 8 bases map to TRBD1. The CDR3 spans 13 residues. From germline, CDR1 is GTSNPN and CDR2 SVGIG (reference sequence). Here the CDR3 reads CAGGRAGGVGYTF. In nucleotides, the CDR3 is TGTGCTGGGGGCCGTGCAGGGGGCGTGGGCTACACCTTC. Supplemented by reference TRBV30 and TRBJ1-2, the full variable domain reads SQTIHQWPATLVQPVGSPLSLECTVEGTSNPNLYWYRQAAGRGLQLLFYSVGIGQISSEVPQNLSASRPQDRQFILSSKKLLLSDSGFYLCAGGRAGGVGYTFGSGTRLTVV.

The genes are TRBV7-2 and TRBJ2-7; 7 bases map to TRBD2. This CDR3 region has 13 residues. Germline V gives CDR1 SGHTA, CDR2 FQGNSA. V trimming: 6 bases; J trimming: 5 bases; junction bases outside the gene matches: 7. The CDR3 region has the DNA TGTGCCAGCAGAGCGGGGAGTGCGAACGAGCAGTACTTC. Translating gives CASRAGSANEQYF.

This chain uses TRBV10-3 with TRBJ2-7; TRBD1 aligns across 8 bases. The CDR3 is made up of 14 amino acids. The junction had 7 bases not matched to a gene; V was cut back by 6 bases and J by 3 bases. Germline values: CDR1 ENHRY, CDR2 SYGVKD. The DNA of the CDR3 is TGTGCCATCAGGGGACAGGATCGTTTCTACGAGCAGTACTTC. Amino acid sequence: CAIRGQDRFYEQYF.

V and J are TRBV11-2 and TRBJ2-7; TRBD2 matches at 14 bases. This CDR3 spans 17 amino acids. With V trimmed by 0 bases and J by 7 bases, 8 bases remained unmatched. Germline V gene lookup returns CDR1 SGHAT and CDR2 FQNNGV. CDR3 loop: CASSLDGTSGRRGEQYF. CDR3 in DNA: TGTGCCAGCAGCTTAGACGGGACTAGCGGGAGAAGGGGTGAGCAGTACTTC.

The V gene is TRBV6-5, the J gene TRBJ1-2; the D gene is possibly TRBD1 (5 bases). Germline CDR1 reads MNHEY; CDR2 reads SVGAGI. The ends were cut back, 6 bases at V and 2 bases at J, with 13 bases in the middle. The CDR3 has 14 residues. This chain's CDR3 is CASSADSLNYGYTF. The CDR3 bases are TGTGCCAGCAGCGCCGACAGCCTAAACTATGGCTACACCTTC.

The CDR3 DNA is TGTGCCACCAGTGAAGCAAGGGGAACTTACAATGAGCAGTTCTTC. Its protein product is CATSEARGTYNEQFF. The chain combines TRBV24-1 with TRBJ2-1; TRBD1 is a possible D gene (5 bases). The CDR3 runs 15 residues. V lost 4 bases to trimming and J lost 4 bases, with 13 bases between them. The V gene's germline CDR1 is KGHDR and CDR2 SFDVKD.

V usage is TRBV3-1 (or the pseudogene TRBV3-2) and J usage is TRBJ2-2, with TRBD2 identical over 8 bases. After removal of 3 bases from V and 2 bases from J, the junction contained 8 bases not matched to a gene. From germline, CDR1 is LGHDT and CDR2 YNNKEL (reference sequence). This CDR3 is built from 17 residues. For the CDR3, the DNA is TGTGCCAGCAGCCATGCCAGACTAGCGAGAAACACCGGGGAGCTGTTTTTT. This sequence encodes CASSHARLARNTGELFF.

This chain links TRBV7-9 with TRBJ2-1; 9 bases fit TRBD1. The V gene end was trimmed by 7 bases and the J gene end by 15 bases; junction bases not matched to a gene: 16. The CDR3 covers 14 residues. CDR1 is SEHNR and CDR2 is FQNEAQ in the germline V gene (reference sequence). CDR3: CASTKFLLDRGLFF. As DNA, the CDR3 is TGTGCCAGCACTAAATTTCTACTGGACAGGGGTCTGTTCTTC.

In its sample, this clone was seen a few times. V and J are TRBV29-1 and TRBJ2-7, with a tentative D call TRBD2 (7 bases). The germline V gene encodes CDR1 SQVTM and CDR2 ANQGSEA. The CDR3 has 14 residues. V shed 2 bases and J shed 6 bases, with 17 bases lying between them. CDR3: CSVERGASGVEQYF. The DNA of the CDR3 is TGCAGCGTTGAACGGGGGGCTTCCGGTGTCGAGCAGTACTTC.

The J gene is TRBJ1-4, the V gene TRBV7-8; unclear D gene. The length of the CDR3 is 15 residues. With 4 bases removed from V and 3 bases from J, the gap between germline ends came to 12 bases. Looked up from germline, CDR1 is SGHVS and CDR2 is FQNEAQ. The CDR3 sequence: CASSSLSGPNEKLFF. The CDR3 DNA follows: TGTGCCAGCAGCTCATTGAGCGGGCCTAATGAAAAACTGTTTTTT.

The chain employs TRBV7-2 and TRBJ2-3, with TRBD2 identical over 13 bases. Germline assignment: CDR1 SGHTA and CDR2 FQGNSA. The CDR3 loop spans 16 amino acids. The trim removed 6 bases at V and 3 bases at J, leaving 6 bases unmatched. The CDR3 DNA reads as TGTGCCAGCAGAATACTAGCGGGAGGGCTTACAGATACGCAGTATTTT. Its protein product is CASRILAGGLTDTQYF.

The V call is TRBV11-2, the J call TRBJ1-5; 9 bases fit TRBD1. Unmatched junction bases numbered 7, after V lost 0 bases and J lost 4 bases. The germline gives CDR1 SGHAT, CDR2 FQNNGV. CDR3 length: 17 residues. The CDR3 region has the DNA TGTGCCAGCAGCTTAGATCTCGGGACAGGGCGGAATCAGCCCCAGCATTTT. Translated: CASSLDLGTGRNQPQHF.

The V gene is TRBV6-1, the J gene TRBJ1-6; TRBD1 is a possible D gene (5 bases). Per germline, CDR1 MNHNS and CDR2 SASEGT. The CDR3 covers 16 residues. The V end lost 3 bases, the J end lost 0 bases, and 9 bases lay between the germline ends. CDR3 sequence reads: CASSERGSSYNSPLHF. The DNA of the CDR3 is TGTGCCAGCAGTGAGCGGGGGAGCTCCTATAATTCACCCCTCCACTTT.

This chain connects TRBV6-2 or TRBV6-3 to TRBJ1-1; D is ambiguous. V shed 5 bases and J shed 4 bases, with 5 bases lying between them. This CDR3 is built from 11 residues. Looked up from germline, CDR1 is MNHEY and CDR2 is SVGEGT. This CDR3 is CASSQFTEAFF. CDR3 nucleotides: TGTGCCAGCAGTCAGTTCACTGAAGCTTTCTTT.

The rearrangement joins TRBV6-5 to TRBJ1-4; D may be TRBD1 (5 bases). There are 13 residues in the CDR3. From germline, CDR1 is MNHEY and CDR2 SVGAGI. Trimming took off 0 bases at V and 11 bases at J, with 10 bases between the two ends. This CDR3 reads CASSYSAGGKLFF. DNA for the CDR3: TGTGCCAGCAGTTACTCGGCCGGGGGGAAACTGTTTTTT.

The DNA for the CDR3 is TGTGCCAGCAGCTTGACAGTTCCATACGAGCAGTACTTC. This translates into CASSLTVPYEQYF. The V and J genes are TRBV5-6 and TRBJ2-7; D is undetermined. The CDR3 runs to 13 residues. Between the trimmed V and J ends, which lost 1 base and 4 bases, there was a span of 9 bases. CDR1 is SGHDT and CDR2 is YYEEEE in the germline V gene.

The chain combines TRBV5-1 with TRBJ2-7; 8 bases line up with TRBD1. The CDR3 spans 15 residues. V was clipped by 4 bases and J by 1 base; unmatched bases: 7. The V gene's germline CDR1 is SGHRS and CDR2 YFSETQ. This CDR3 reads CASSPWTGQSYEQYF. The DNA for the CDR3 is TGCGCCAGCAGCCCGTGGACAGGGCAGTCCTACGAGCAGTACTTC.

This clone was counted only a few times. The J gene is TRBJ1-6, the V gene TRBV3-1 (or the pseudogene TRBV3-2), with D perhaps TRBD1 (5 bases). V was trimmed by 3 bases and J by 12 bases, leaving 12 bases between them. CDR3 size: 13 residues. Germline lookup yields CDR1 LGHDT and CDR2 YNNKEL (reference sequence). The DNA for the CDR3 is TGTGCCAGCAGCCAGGACAACGAGCGACCCCTCCACTTT. Its protein is CASSQDNERPLHF.

This clone was seen a single time. This chain uses TRBV5-8 with TRBJ1-2; D uncertain. The germline V gene encodes CDR1 SGHTS and CDR2 YDEGEE. With 4 bases removed from V and 1 base from J, the gap between germline ends came to 14 bases. The CDR3 has 15 amino acids. CDR3 bases: TGTGCCAGCAGCGGTGGAGGAATTATTAACTATGGCTACACCTTC. It encodes CASSGGGIINYGYTF.